Shown below are 20 T cell receptor beta chains from a single sample sequenced in a study of regulatory T cells in long-lasting Graves disease. Both iRepertoire HTBI primers and Arm-PCR of CDR3 regions were used to build the TCR beta libraries. TCRdb redid the calling of the multiplex PCR reads with MiXCR, one entry per CDR3 protein. The sample records more than 450,000 distinct CDR3 sequences, more than 10% being singletons. Time point in this sample: newly diagnosed GD, antithyroid drugs for less than 3 months. The TCR library was prepared using RNA isolated from PBMCs. The sample also formed part of further work on T cells in Graves' hyperthyroidism and ophthalmopathy.

This sample comprised peripheral blood mononuclear cells (PBMCs), obtained at new diagnosis, from a patient treated with antithyroid drugs. These receptors were obtained from a woman in her twenties or thirties with Graves disease.

The chain carries TRBV19 and TRBJ2-6; the D gene is possibly TRBD2 (5 bases). The CDR3 totals 16 residues. Germline V gives CDR1 LNHDA, CDR2 SQIVND (reference sequence). V lost 4 bases, J lost 0 bases, and 10 bases lay in between. The chain's CDR3 is CASSSGSSSGANVLTF. The CDR3 nucleotides read TGTGCCAGTAGTAGTGGGAGTTCCTCTGGGGCCAACGTCCTGACTTTC. The entire variable domain, with the rest obtained from reference TRBV19 and TRBJ2-6, is as follows: DGGITQSPKYLFRKEGQNVTLSCEQNLNHDAMYWYRQDPGQGLRLIYYSQIVNDFQKGDIAEGYSVSREKKESFPLTVTSAQKNPTAFYLCASSSGSSSGANVLTFGAGSRLTVL.

The chain couples TRBV10-3 to TRBJ2-1; 7 bases fit TRBD2. This CDR3 region has 15 residues. Germline V CDR1 and CDR2: ENHRY, SYGVKD. The V and J ends lost 2 bases and 9 bases, in that order; junction bases with no gene match: 10. The CDR3 sequence: CAISEGGSIYIEQFF. DNA for the CDR3: TGTGCCATCAGTGAGGGCGGGAGTATTTATATTGAGCAGTTCTTC.

V gene TRBV27 combines with J gene TRBJ1-4; weak D call: TRBD1 (5 bases). The germline gives CDR1 MNHEY, CDR2 SMNVEV (reference sequence). This CDR3 has 18 residues. Between the trimmed V and J ends, which lost 2 bases and 0 bases, there was a span of 16 bases. In DNA, the CDR3 is TGTGCCAGCAGTTTACGCCCTCGGGCAGGGACAACTAATGAAAAACTGTTTTTT. Amino acids: CASSLRPRAGTTNEKLFF.

The CDR3 region has the DNA TGTGCCAGCAGTGAAGGGGGCGCCGAGCAGTACGTC. Translated: CASSEGGAEQYV. The chain is built from TRBV2 and TRBJ2-7; D is perhaps TRBD1 (5 bases). The germline V gene has CDR1 SNHLY and CDR2 FYNNEI. The CDR3 spans 12 residues. V was cut by 1 base and J by 6 bases, with 7 bases left in between.

This clonotype was seen more than once but under ten times. The rearrangement links TRBV27 to TRBJ1-6; a weak D match, TRBD1 (6 bases). The germline V and J ends were trimmed by 7 bases and 10 bases, with 11 bases remaining between them. Germline V lookup: CDR1 MNHEY, CDR2 SMNVEV (reference sequence). This CDR3 has 12 residues. The CDR3 region is CASKVRGSPLHF. DNA for the CDR3: TGTGCCAGCAAGGTCAGGGGATCACCCCTCCACTTT.

This clonotype was detected many times. The genes are TRBV2 and TRBJ2-1; 13 bases are a match to TRBD2. The germline gives CDR1 SNHLY, CDR2 FYNNEI. V gave up 2 bases and J gave up 6 bases; unmatched junction bases: 1. This CDR3 is built from 15 residues. CDR3 in amino acids: CASSEWTSGSNEQFF. CDR3 in DNA: TGTGCCAGCAGTGAATGGACTAGCGGGAGCAATGAGCAGTTCTTC.

This clonotype was seen repeatedly, ten times or more. The rearrangement links TRBV2 to TRBJ1-5, with D possibly TRBD1 on 5 matching bases. Germline V CDR1 and CDR2: SNHLY, FYNNEI. V was clipped by 6 bases and J by 4 bases, with 13 bases between them. The CDR3 consists of 14 residues. The CDR3 sequence is CASSAIRDNQPQHF. DNA for the CDR3: TGTGCCAGCAGCGCTATCAGGGATAATCAGCCCCAGCATTTT.

The V gene is TRBV2, the J gene TRBJ1-2; TRBD1 might be the D (6 bases). V dropped 4 bases and J dropped 4 bases, with 10 bases sitting between them. This CDR3 is 13 amino acids long. Looked up from germline, CDR1 is SNHLY and CDR2 is FYNNEI. The CDR3 DNA sequence: TGTGCCAGCAGTGGACAGGTGGCCTATGGCTACACCTTC. It is translated as CASSGQVAYGYTF.

This clonotype occurred once. The V and J genes are TRBV20-1 and TRBJ2-7; D ambiguous. The V end lost 2 bases, the J end lost 6 bases, and 11 bases lay between the germline ends. This CDR3 is 12 amino acids long. Germline V gene sequence: CDR1 DFQATT, CDR2 SNEGSKA (reference sequence). CDR3 amino acids: CSARPMGGEQYF. For the CDR3, the DNA is TGCAGTGCTAGACCCATGGGCGGCGAGCAGTACTTC.

In its sample, this clonotype was seen many times. The chain joins TRBV9 to TRBJ2-3, with TRBD2 matching over 10 bases. Looked up from germline, CDR1 is SGDLS and CDR2 is YYNGEE. J was trimmed by 4 bases and V by 1 base; bases with no gene match: 3. The CDR3 is made up of 15 amino acids. For the CDR3, the DNA is TGTGCCAGCAGCGTATCTAGCGGGAGTGCAGATACGCAGTATTTT. It encodes CASSVSSGSADTQYF.

This chain connects TRBV14 to TRBJ1-1, with a possible D match to TRBD1 (5 bases). Trimming shortened V by 3 bases and J by 3 bases, and 14 bases separated the two germline ends. This CDR3 region has 15 residues. CDR1 is SGHDN, CDR2 FVKESK, per germline. The CDR3 region is CASSQGRRTYTEAFF. The CDR3 DNA reads as TGTGCCAGCAGCCAGGGGCGGCGGACGTACACTGAAGCTTTCTTT.

This clonotype was detected many times. The chain carries TRBV20-1 and TRBJ2-5; TRBD1 aligns across 8 bases. The tail of the sequence fits TRBJ2-1 better, so the J call may be wrong. From germline, CDR1 is DFQATT and CDR2 SNEGSKA (reference sequence). This CDR3 region has 15 residues. The CDR3 DNA follows: TGCAGTGCTAGGGGGACAGGTCATATCCTCGATGAGCAGTTCTTC. This codes for CSARGTGHILDEQFF.

A few counts support this clonotype. This chain uses TRBV7-9 with TRBJ1-3; weak D call: TRBD1 (5 bases). Trimming removed 0 bases from V and 0 bases from J, with 6 bases in between. This CDR3 comprises 15 residues. Germline CDR1 is SEHNR and CDR2 is FQNEAQ (reference sequence). The CDR3 region has the DNA TGTGCCAGCAGCTTAGCGACAGTCTCTGGAAACACCATATATTTT. Its translation is CASSLATVSGNTIYF. Complete variable domain (other parts from reference TRBV7-9 and TRBJ1-3): DTGVSQNPRHKITKRGQNVTFRCDPISEHNRLYWYRQTLGQGPEFLTYFQNEAQLEKSRLLSDRFSAERPKGSFSTLEIQRTEQGDSAMYLCASSLATVSGNTIYFGEGSWLTVV.

Ten or more counts support this clonotype. The chain carries TRBV11-3 and TRBJ2-3; D is undetermined. Looked up from germline, CDR1 is SGHNT and CDR2 is YENEEA. The CDR3 has 16 residues. The ends were cut back, 0 bases at V and 6 bases at J, with 16 bases in the middle. DNA of the CDR3: TGTGCCAGCAGCTTAGACTGCAGGAGATCTAGGGATACGCAGTATTTT. This translates into CASSLDCRRSRDTQYF.

In regard to this clonotype: This may be a read error: a much more frequent sequence differs by one nucleotide. V usage is TRBV7-2 and J usage is TRBJ2-3, with TRBD2 matching over 12 bases. This CDR3 contains 14 residues. Looked up from germline, CDR1 is SGHTA and CDR2 is FQGNSA. J gave up 6 bases and V 8 bases, and 6 bases lay outside the gene matches. The CDR3 DNA is TGTGCCAGCGGCGCTAGCGGGAGGGGGGATACGCAGTATTTT. Protein: CASGASGRGDTQYF. The full variable domain, with the rest looked up from reference TRBV7-2 and TRBJ2-3, is GAGVSQSPSNKVTEKGKDVELRCDPISGHTALYWYRQSLGQGLEFLIYFQGNSAPDKSGLPSDRFSAERTGGSVSTLTIQRTQQEDSAVYLCASGASGRGDTQYFGPGTRLTVL.

The table lists this clonotype with a few counts. The chain combines TRBV18 with TRBJ2-7; TRBD1 or TRBD2 may be the D gene (5 bases each). The germline CDR1 and CDR2 sequences are KGHSH and LQKENI. With 5 bases removed from V and 0 bases from J, the gap between germline ends came to 17 bases. The CDR3 spans 16 residues. The DNA of the CDR3 is TGTGCCAGCTCATCCCCGGGACGCACGAGCTCCTACGAGCAGTACTTC. Protein product: CASSSPGRTSSYEQYF.

This clonotype has just a few counts. The chain links TRBV7-2 to TRBJ1-2; 8 nucleotides match TRBD1. Germline V gene lookup returns CDR1 SGHTA and CDR2 FQGNSA. The junction had 12 bases not matched to a gene; V was cut back by 5 bases and J by 4 bases. The CDR3 runs 16 residues. The CDR3 loop reads CASSPRNRGESYGYTF. The CDR3 region has the DNA TGTGCCAGCAGCCCCCGGAACAGGGGGGAGAGCTATGGCTACACCTTC.

Remarks on this clonotype: A far larger clone is only one base removed, so a read error is likely. The rearrangement joins TRBV7-9 to TRBJ1-1; D perhaps matches TRBD1 (5 bases). V dropped 5 bases and J dropped 4 bases, with 17 bases sitting between them. The CDR3 has 15 amino acids. Germline CDR1 reads SEHNR; CDR2 reads FQNEAQ (reference sequence). The CDR3 region has the DNA TGTGCCAGCAGCGCGGGACCTTACATTCGCACTGAAGCTTTCTTT. Residues: CASSAGPYIRTEAFF. Full variable domain (missing parts from reference TRBV7-9 and TRBJ1-1): DTGVSQNPRHKITKRGQNVTFRCDPISEHNRLYWYRQTLGQGPEFLTYFQNEAQLEKSRLLSDRFSAERPKGSFSTLEIQRTEQGDSAMYLCASSAGPYIRTEAFFGQGTRLTVV.

This clonotype was counted a few times. CDR3 region: CAIRAESSYEQYF. The CDR3 DNA reads TGTGCCATCAGGGCAGAAAGCTCCTACGAGCAGTACTTC. The chain uses TRBV10-3 and TRBJ2-7; D is ambiguous. V lost 6 bases and J lost 0, with 9 bases in between. The CDR3 consists of 13 residues. CDR1 and CDR2 (germline): ENHRY, SYGVKD.

This clonotype was found many times. Here the CDR3 DNA reads TGTGCCAGCAGTGAAACAGGGGGACACACTGAAGCTTTCTTT. Amino acid sequence: CASSETGGHTEAFF. The rearrangement joins TRBV25-1 to TRBJ1-1, with 8 nucleotides matching TRBD1. Looked up from germline, CDR1 is MGHDK and CDR2 is SYGVNS. This CDR3 spans 14 amino acids. After removal of 2 bases from V and 3 bases from J, the junction contained 2 bases not matched to a gene.